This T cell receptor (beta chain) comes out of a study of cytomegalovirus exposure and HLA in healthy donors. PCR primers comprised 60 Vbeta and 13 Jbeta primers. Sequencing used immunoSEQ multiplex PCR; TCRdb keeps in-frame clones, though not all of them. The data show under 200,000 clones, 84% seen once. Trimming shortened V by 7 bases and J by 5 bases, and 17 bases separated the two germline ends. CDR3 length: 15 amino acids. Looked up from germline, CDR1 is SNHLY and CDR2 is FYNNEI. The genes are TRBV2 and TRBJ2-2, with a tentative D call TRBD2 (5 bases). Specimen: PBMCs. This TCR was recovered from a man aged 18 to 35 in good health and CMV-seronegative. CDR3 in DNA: TGTGCCAGCATTGAGGAGGCCGGGATTACCGGGGAGCTGTTTTTT. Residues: CASIEEAGITGELFF.